The clone carrying this T cell receptor (beta chain) was seen once. This specimen belongs to a study of blood T cell repertoires in COVID-19. As for the study in general: The analysed material was cDNA or gDNA that came from T cells, B-cell-depleted T cells, or PBMCs.

The junction had 11 bases not matched to a gene; V was cut back by 5 bases and J by 3 bases. In germline, CDR1 is SNHLY, CDR2 FYNNEI. The CDR3 length is 16 residues. The table came from immunoSEQ multiplex PCR; TCRdb's copy has only in-frame clones and leaves some out. Of 40,000 to 50,000 clones listed, around 87% are singletons. This chain uses TRBV2 with TRBJ1-1; TRBD1 matches at 8 bases. Sequenced sample: peripheral blood. The receptor was derived from a human donor in a cohort sampled during active COVID-19. The CDR3 DNA follows: TGTGCCAGCAGTCCCGCGTGGACAGGGCGGGACACTGAAGCTTTCTTT. Translating gives CASSPAWTGRDTEAFF.